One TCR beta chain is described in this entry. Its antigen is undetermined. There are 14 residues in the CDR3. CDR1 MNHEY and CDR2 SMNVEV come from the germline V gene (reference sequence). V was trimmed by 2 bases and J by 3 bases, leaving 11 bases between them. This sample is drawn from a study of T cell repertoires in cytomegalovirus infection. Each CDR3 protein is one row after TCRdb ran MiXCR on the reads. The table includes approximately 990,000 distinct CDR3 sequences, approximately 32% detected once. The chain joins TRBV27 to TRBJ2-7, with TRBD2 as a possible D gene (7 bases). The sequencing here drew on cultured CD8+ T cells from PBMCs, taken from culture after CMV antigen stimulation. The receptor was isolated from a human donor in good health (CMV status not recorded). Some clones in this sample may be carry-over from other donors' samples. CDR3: CASSLGQRGYEQYF. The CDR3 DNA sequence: TGTGCCAGCAGTTTAGGACAGCGGGGCTACGAGCAGTACTTC.